One and the same sample provided the 3 T cell receptor beta chains below, sequenced in a study of identical twins. In TCRdb, the 5' RACE reads were re-called with MiXCR into one record per CDR3 protein. This table has 650,000 to 750,000 distinct CDR3 sequences, 21% appearing once. These records were also assigned to another study, of T cells expressing NK-cell markers.

Sequenced sample: PBMCs. These receptors were obtained from a woman aged 18-29 years in good health.

This clonotype was picked up a small number of times. The chain recombines TRBV4-3 with TRBJ2-2, with unresolved D. This CDR3 region has 15 residues. Trimming cost V 0 bases and J 6 bases, with 11 bases left between them. Germline CDR1 is LGHNA and CDR2 is YSLEER. CDR3 amino acids: CASSQDRPIAGELFF. Here the CDR3 DNA reads TGCGCCAGCAGCCAAGATCGCCCCATCGCCGGGGAGCTGTTTTTT.

This clonotype was observed many times. The V and J genes are TRBV20-1 and TRBJ2-5, with D perhaps TRBD2 (6 bases). There are 12 residues in the CDR3. Germline V lookup: CDR1 DFQATT, CDR2 SNEGSKA (reference sequence). V lost 5 bases and J lost 6, with 13 bases in between. The CDR3 sequence is CSARLGEQTQYF. As DNA, the CDR3 is TGCAGTGCTCGACTAGGCGAACAGACCCAGTACTTC.

The V gene is TRBV5-1, the J gene TRBJ2-1, with 12 bases lining up with TRBD2. Germline loops: CDR1 SGHRS, CDR2 YFSETQ. V was clipped by 4 bases and J by 5 bases; unmatched bases: 13. The CDR3 length is 18 residues. This CDR3 reads CASSPWGLAGSGDNEQFF. CDR3 nucleotides: TGCGCCAGCAGCCCGTGGGGACTAGCGGGCTCGGGGGACAATGAGCAGTTCTTC.